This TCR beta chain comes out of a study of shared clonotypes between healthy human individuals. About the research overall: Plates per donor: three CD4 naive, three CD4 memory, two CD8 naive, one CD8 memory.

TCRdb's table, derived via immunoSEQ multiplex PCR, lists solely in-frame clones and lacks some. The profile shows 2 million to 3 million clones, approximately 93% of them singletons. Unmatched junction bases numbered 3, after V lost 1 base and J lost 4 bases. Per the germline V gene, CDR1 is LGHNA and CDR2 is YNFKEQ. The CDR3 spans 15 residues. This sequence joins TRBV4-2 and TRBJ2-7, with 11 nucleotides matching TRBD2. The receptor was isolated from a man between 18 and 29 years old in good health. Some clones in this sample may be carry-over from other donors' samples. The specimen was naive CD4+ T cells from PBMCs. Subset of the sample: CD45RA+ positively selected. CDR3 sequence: CASSQVSGRAYEQYF. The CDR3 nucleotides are TGTGCCAGCAGCCAAGTTAGCGGGAGGGCGTACGAGCAGTACTTC.